This T cell receptor (beta chain) was identified in a study of shared clonotypes between healthy human individuals. Germline V gene sequence: CDR1 SNHLY, CDR2 FYNNEI. CDR3 size: 13 residues. V lost 3 bases and J lost 6, with 8 bases in between. An assay was performed, and its level was deep. Replicate PCRs for sorted subsets used around 190 ng DNA; this equaled tens of thousands of T cell genomes. Sequenced by immunoSEQ multiplex PCR; TCRdb stores in-frame clones only, minus some. The repertoire consists of 950,000 to 1,300,000 clones, with approximately 68% occurring once and the leading ten covering around 1.5%.

Material for sequencing was memory CD4+ T cells sorted from blood. Subset meaning: CD45RA-negative fraction. This receptor was taken from a young man in good health. The gene calls are TRBV2 and TRBJ2-2; D gene uncertain. The CDR3 spells CASSESLSGELFF. In DNA form, the CDR3 reads TGTGCCAGCAGTGAGTCCCTCTCCGGGGAGCTGTTTTTT.